This T cell receptor (beta chain) is drawn from a study of control samples from healthy donors and cancer patients. Only in-frame clones appear in the TCRdb table, and some are missing; sequencing was by immunoSEQ multiplex PCR. The repertoire holds roughly 120,000 clones, with about 92% as singletons. The CDR3 is 15 amino acids. Germline CDR1 reads LGHNA; CDR2 reads YNFKEQ. Unmatched junction bases numbered 2, after V lost 0 bases and J lost 6 bases. The chain is built from TRBV4-2 and TRBJ2-1, with 10 bases that match TRBD2. Specimen: PBMCs. This clonotype was obtained from a man aged 50 or older with head and neck cancer. The CDR3 nucleotides are TGTGCCAGCAGCCAAGAGGGGACTAGCGCCAATGAGCAGTTCTTC. Translated: CASSQEGTSANEQFF.